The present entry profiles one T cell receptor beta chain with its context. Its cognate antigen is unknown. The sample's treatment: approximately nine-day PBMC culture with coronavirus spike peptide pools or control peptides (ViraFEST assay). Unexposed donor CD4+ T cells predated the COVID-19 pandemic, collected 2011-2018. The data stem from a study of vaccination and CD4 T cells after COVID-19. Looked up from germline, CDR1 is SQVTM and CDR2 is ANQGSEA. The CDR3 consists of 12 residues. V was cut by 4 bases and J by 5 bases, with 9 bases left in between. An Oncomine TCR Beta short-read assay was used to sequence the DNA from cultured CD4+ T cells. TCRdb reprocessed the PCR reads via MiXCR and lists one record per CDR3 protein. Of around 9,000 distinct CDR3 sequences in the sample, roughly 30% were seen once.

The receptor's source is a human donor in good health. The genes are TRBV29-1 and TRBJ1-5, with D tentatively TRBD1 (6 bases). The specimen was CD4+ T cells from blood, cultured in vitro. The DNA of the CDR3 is TGCAGCGTTGGGACAGCCGATCAGCCCCAGCATTTT. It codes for CSVGTADQPQHF. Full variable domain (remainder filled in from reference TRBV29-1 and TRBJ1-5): SAVISQKPSRDICQRGTSLTIQCQVDSQVTMMFWYRQQPGQSLTLIATANQGSEATYESGFVIDKFPISRPNLTFSTLTVSNMSPEDSSIYLCSVGTADQPQHFGDGTRLSIL.